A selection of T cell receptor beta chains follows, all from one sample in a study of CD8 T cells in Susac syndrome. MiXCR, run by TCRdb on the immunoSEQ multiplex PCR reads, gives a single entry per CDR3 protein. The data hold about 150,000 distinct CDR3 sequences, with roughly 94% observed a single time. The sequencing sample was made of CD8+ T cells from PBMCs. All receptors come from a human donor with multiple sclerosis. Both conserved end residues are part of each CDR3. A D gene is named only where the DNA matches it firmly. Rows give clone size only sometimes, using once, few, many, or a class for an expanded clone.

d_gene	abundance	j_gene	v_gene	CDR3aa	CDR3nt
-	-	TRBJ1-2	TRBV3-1	CASSPRSLRHGYTF	TGTGCCAGCAGCCCCCGTAGCCTACGGCATGGCTACACCTTC
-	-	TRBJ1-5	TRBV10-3	CAISQTHVTTTSLSNQPQHF	TGTGCCATCAGCCAAACGCACGTAACGACGACTTCCTTGAGCAATCAGCCCCAGCATTTT
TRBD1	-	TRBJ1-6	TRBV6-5	CASSYSTQGARSPLHF	TGTGCCAGCAGTTACTCGACTCAGGGGGCGCGTTCACCCCTCCACTTT
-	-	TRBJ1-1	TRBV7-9	CASSSPERDLNTEAFF	TGTGCCAGCAGCTCCCCGGAGAGGGACCTGAACACTGAAGCTTTCTTT
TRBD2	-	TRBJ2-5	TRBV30	CAWSVGTKRSGTQYF	TGTGCCTGGAGTGTGGGGACTAAACGGAGCGGGACCCAGTACTTC
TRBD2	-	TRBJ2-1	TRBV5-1	CASSLWLAGGGEQFF	TGCGCCAGCAGCTTGTGGCTAGCGGGGGGAGGTGAGCAGTTCTTC
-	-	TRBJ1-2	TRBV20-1	CSAGKWESEVNYGYTF	TGCAGTGCCGGAAAGTGGGAGTCCGAGGTTAACTATGGCTACACCTTC
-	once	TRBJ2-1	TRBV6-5	CASSYSTGFLHNEQFF	TGTGCCAGCAGTTACTCAACAGGGTTTCTCCACAATGAGCAGTTCTTC
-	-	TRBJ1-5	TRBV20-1	CSAAIRGAGNQPQHF	TGCAGTGCTGCCATTCGGGGGGCAGGGAATCAGCCCCAGCATTTT
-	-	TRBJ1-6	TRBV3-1	CASSPRGIYNSPLHF	TGTGCCAGCAGCCCCAGGGGAATCTATAATTCACCCCTCCACTTT
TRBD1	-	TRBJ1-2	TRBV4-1	CASSQERGPGYTF	TGCGCCAGCAGCCAAGAAAGGGGGCCAGGCTACACCTTC
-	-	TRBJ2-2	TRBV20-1	CSAPVTGELFF	TGCAGTGCTCCCGTGACCGGGGAGCTGTTTTTT
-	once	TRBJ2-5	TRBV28	CASSLGPETQYF	TGTGCCAGCAGTTTAGGGCCGGAGACCCAGTACTTC
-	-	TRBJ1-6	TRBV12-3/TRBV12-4	CASSRGSYNSPLHF	TGTGCCAGCAGCAGGGGCTCCTATAATTCACCCCTCCACTTT
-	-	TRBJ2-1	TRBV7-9	CASSLEYEQFF	TGTGCCAGCAGCTTAGAATATGAGCAGTTCTTC
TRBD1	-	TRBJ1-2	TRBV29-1	CSVITDRAGGYTF	TGCAGCGTTATTACCGACAGGGCCGGCGGCTACACCTTC
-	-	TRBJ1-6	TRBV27	CASSYGGNSPLHF	TGTGCCAGCAGCTATGGAGGTAATTCACCCCTCCACTTT
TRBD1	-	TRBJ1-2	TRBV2	CASQGRDRFYGYTF	TGTGCCAGCCAAGGAAGGGACAGGTTCTATGGCTACACCTTC
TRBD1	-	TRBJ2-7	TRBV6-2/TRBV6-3	CASSPRPGTGGTQYF	TGTGCCAGCAGTCCGCGCCCCGGGACAGGGGGTACGCAGTACTTC
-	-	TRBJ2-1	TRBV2	CASSWSPDREQFF	TGTGCCAGCAGCTGGTCCCCGGACCGTGAGCAGTTCTTC
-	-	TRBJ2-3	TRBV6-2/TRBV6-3	CASSYVPRDTQYF	TGTGCCAGCAGTTACGTACCCCGGGATACGCAGTATTTT
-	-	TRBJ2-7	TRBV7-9	CASSLGGPHREQYF	TGTGCCAGCAGCTTAGGAGGGCCCCATCGGGAGCAGTACTTC
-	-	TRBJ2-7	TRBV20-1	CSARGAEVSYEQYF	TGCAGTGCTAGAGGGGCAGAAGTCTCCTACGAGCAGTACTTC
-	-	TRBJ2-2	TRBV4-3	CASSQDRGTAQNTGELFF	TGCGCCAGCAGCCAGGACCGCGGGACTGCTCAAAACACCGGGGAGCTGTTTTTT
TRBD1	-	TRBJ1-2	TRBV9	CASYSGTGFYGYTF	TGTGCCAGCTATTCCGGGACAGGCTTCTATGGCTACACCTTC
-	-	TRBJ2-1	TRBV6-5	CASSYSRSNEQFF	TGTGCCAGCAGTTACTCGAGAAGCAATGAGCAGTTCTTC
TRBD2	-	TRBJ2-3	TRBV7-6	CASSPRTSGTDTQYF	TGTGCCAGCAGCCCAAGGACTAGCGGCACAGATACGCAGTATTTT